The source of this T cell receptor beta chain is a study of radiation and T cells in renal cell carcinoma. Study-wide context: Nephrectomy followed 15 Gy stereotactic body radiation by 4 weeks. Notes on the study in general: Without pretreatment biopsies, baseline tumor clonotype presence was undetermined.

TCRdb's copy holds only in-frame clones and misses some; the assay was immunoSEQ multiplex PCR. This repertoire shows 100,000 to 150,000 clones, 80% to 85% found once; its top ten account for under 4%. Time point defined: baseline pretreatment blood. Noted treatment: 15 Gy SBRT to primary tumor, nephrectomy 4 weeks later. Of note for this clone: What it binds is unknown.

The TCR comes from an older woman with renal cell carcinoma. The source was blood, collected from a patient whose treatment included radiotherapy and nephrectomy.

CDR3 sequence (DNA): TGTGCCAGCTCCGCTACAACTAATGAAAAACTGTTTTTT. Translated, it gives CASSATTNEKLFF. The rearrangement joins TRBV28 to TRBJ1-4; D remains unclear. Per the germline V gene, CDR1 is MDHEN and CDR2 is SYDVKM. The V end was cut by 8 bases, the J end by 0 bases, with 7 bases between. The CDR3 has 13 residues.